This section outlines one T cell receptor beta chain sequence together with its context. Its matching antigen is unknown. Only in-frame clones appear in the TCRdb table, and some are missing; sequencing was by immunoSEQ multiplex PCR. The sample consists of 2.3 million or so clones, 90% to 95% of them appearing once. This sample is drawn from a study of shared clonotypes between healthy human individuals. Study results and limitations: The authors expected sequencing depth to affect clonotype sharing among donors.

The germline CDR1 and CDR2 sequences are SQVTM and ANQGSEA. This CDR3 contains 11 residues. V was trimmed by 8 bases and J by 6 bases, leaving 14 bases between them. The chain combines TRBV29-1 with TRBJ2-7; D remains unclear. The source is a man between 18 and 35 years old in good health. Some clones in this sample may be carry-over from other donors' samples. The source material was naive CD4+ T cells from PBMCs. Subset meaning: CD45RA+ positively selected. CDR3 in DNA: TGCAGCTTCACTAACTTCGGCGAGCAGTACTTC. Translating it yields CSFTNFGEQYF.